The subject of this entry is one TCR beta chain. The antigen it binds to is not known. Base qualities were left out, and no much larger clone turns up one base away. Sequenced using an Illumina HiSeq 1500. In-frame beta chains were kept once TCRdb had trimmed the public reads at Q25 with fastp and called clones with MiXCR. Rows matching on CDR3 protein sequence are summarized as one entry with the most common DNA and genes. Within this sample are fewer than 900,000 distinct CDR3 sequences, with 25% to 30% of them counted one time only. The top ten clonotypes cover around 12% of the sample. This specimen belongs to a study of T cell repertoires in cytomegalovirus infection (dated by TCRdb to the late 2010s). Looking at the study overall: Alongside well-studied HLA-B-restricted epitopes, the peptide stimulations were aimed at recently identified HLA-C-restricted CMV epitopes, whose presentation resists viral immunomodulation. Donor HLA type was relevant to the analysis, because carriage of CMV infection together with the matching HLA type was indicated by public TCR beta signatures. Results the study describes overall, beyond this receptor: The ex vivo response was dominated by HLA-C-restricted CMV-specific TCR beta clonotypes, which also provided the single most frequent clonotype in two of eight donors. In both this cohort and an independent roughly 350-donor cohort, the cumulative frequency of public TCR beta family members distinguished carriers of CMV infection plus the relevant HLA type.

V and J are truncated by 7 bases and 2 bases respectively, leaving an intervening sequence of 9 bases. Reading the germline V gene gives CDR1 LGHNT and CDR2 FRNRAP. Measured from the cysteine to the phenylalanine, the CDR3 is 13 residues long. The DNA shown is the 39-base CDR3, in frame from base 1. What this sample's treatment or condition label stands for: in vitro stimulation with specific CMV peptide epitopes to enrich CMV-specific T cells. This sequence was found in a human donor in good health (CMV status not recorded). Some clones in this sample may be carry-over from other donors' samples. Sequencing was performed on cultured CD8+ T cells from PBMCs, taken from culture after CMV antigen stimulation. The chain is encoded by TRBV12-5 joined to TRBJ2-1; the D gene lacks a confident call. The CDR3 has the sequence CASARYAYNEQFF. The DNA sequence follows: TGTGCTAGTGCCAGGTATGCCTACAATGAGCAGTTCTTC.